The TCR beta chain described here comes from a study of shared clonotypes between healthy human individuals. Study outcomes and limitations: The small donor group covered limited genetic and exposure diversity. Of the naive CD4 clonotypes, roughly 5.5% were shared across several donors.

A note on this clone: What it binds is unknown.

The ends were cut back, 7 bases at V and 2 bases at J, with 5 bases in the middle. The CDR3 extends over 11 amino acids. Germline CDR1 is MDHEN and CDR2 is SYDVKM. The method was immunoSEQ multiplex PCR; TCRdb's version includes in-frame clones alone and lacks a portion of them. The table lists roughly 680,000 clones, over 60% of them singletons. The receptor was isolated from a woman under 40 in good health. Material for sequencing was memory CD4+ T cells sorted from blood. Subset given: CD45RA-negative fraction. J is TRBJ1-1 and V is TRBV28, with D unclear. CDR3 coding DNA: TGTGCCAGCACCGAAAACACTGAAGCTTTCTTT. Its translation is CASTENTEAFF.